This passage covers 32 T cell receptor beta chains from one sample sequenced in a study of control samples from healthy donors and cancer patients. Method: immunoSEQ multiplex PCR; TCRdb's copy keeps in-frame clones and lacks some. The sample records about 190,000 clones, roughly nine tenths being singletons. The sequenced sample consisted of blood. These TCRs come from a man in his thirties or forties in good health.

This chain links TRBV5-1 with TRBJ2-1, with a tentative D call TRBD1 (5 bases). The V end was cut by 1 base, the J end by 9 bases, with 8 bases between. The CDR3 covers 12 residues. From germline, CDR1 is SGHRS and CDR2 YFSETQ. CDR3 coding DNA: TGCGCCAGCAGCTTGTACCAGGGTGAGCAGTTCTTC. Translation gives CASSLYQGEQFF. The full variable domain, rest sourced from reference TRBV5-1 and TRBJ2-1, is KAGVTQTPRYLIKTRGQQVTLSCSPISGHRSVSWYQQTPGQGLQFLFEYFSETQRNKGNFPGRFSGRQFSNSRSEMNVSTLELGDSALYLCASSLYQGEQFFGPGTRLTVL.

Worth noting for this clone: One end of the junction fails to match germline, which may point to a read error. The CDR3 DNA reads as TGTGCCAGCAGTTTGGACAGGGAGGGGTATGGCTACACCTTC. Translating it yields CASSLDREGYGYTF. The chain recombines TRBV5-5 with TRBJ1-2; TRBD1 matches 8 bases. The CDR3 contains 14 residues. From germline, CDR1 is SGHKS and CDR2 YYEKEE (reference sequence).

The chain carries TRBV9 and TRBJ2-7, with TRBD2 matching 8 bases. The CDR3 spans 16 residues. Germline-derived CDR1 and CDR2 are SGDLS and YYNGEE. With 3 bases clipped from V and 0 bases from J, the junction kept 8 bases outside the gene matches. CDR3 amino acids: CASSESGGPSSYEQYF. CDR3 DNA: TGTGCCAGCAGCGAGAGCGGGGGCCCAAGCTCCTACGAGCAGTACTTC. The complete variable domain, with remaining parts taken from reference TRBV9 and TRBJ2-7, reads DSGVTQTPKHLITATGQRVTLRCSPRSGDLSVYWYQQSLDQGLQFLIQYYNGEERAKGNILERFSAQQFPDLHSELNLSSLELGDSALYFCASSESGGPSSYEQYFGPGTRLTVT.

This chain uses TRBV10-3 with TRBJ2-4; D possibly matches TRBD1 or TRBD2 (5 bases each). The CDR3 is made up of 16 amino acids. V was trimmed by 2 bases and J by 8 bases, leaving 19 bases between them. Germline V gene lookup returns CDR1 ENHRY and CDR2 SYGVKD. The CDR3 reads CAISENDPKTADIQYF. The CDR3 bases are TGTGCCATCAGTGAGAATGACCCGAAGACAGCGGACATTCAGTACTTC.

The chain is built from TRBV27 and TRBJ1-4; D uncertain. Trimming left V 8 bases short and J 0 bases short, with 10 bases between. This CDR3 region has 14 residues. Germline lookup yields CDR1 MNHEY and CDR2 SMNVEV (reference sequence). This CDR3 reads CASGEGSTNEKLFF. The CDR3 DNA reads as TGTGCCAGCGGGGAGGGTTCAACTAATGAAAAACTGTTTTTT.

This clone turned up a few times. The V and J genes are TRBV15 and TRBJ1-6; D remains unclear. The CDR3 extends over 13 amino acids. V was pared by 0 bases and J by 9 bases, with 6 bases between. Germline values: CDR1 LNHNV, CDR2 YYDKDF (reference sequence). The CDR3 bases are TGTGCCACCAGCAGAGATAGAGTTTCACCCCTCCACTTT. Amino acids: CATSRDRVSPLHF. The entire variable domain, with the rest obtained from reference TRBV15 and TRBJ1-6, is as follows: DAMVIQNPRYQVTQFGKPVTLSCSQTLNHNVMYWYQQKSSQAPKLLFHYYDKDFNNEADTPDNFQSRRPNTSFCFLDIRSPGLGDTAMYLCATSRDRVSPLHFGNGTRLTVT.

This chain joins TRBV19 and TRBJ2-2; D gene uncertain. This CDR3 contains 14 residues. Germline V gives CDR1 LNHDA, CDR2 SQIVND (reference sequence). The V end was cut by 3 bases, the J end by 2 bases, with 7 bases between. The CDR3 reads CASSIHKNTGELFF. The CDR3 DNA sequence: TGTGCCAGTAGTATCCACAAAAACACCGGGGAGCTGTTTTTT.

V usage is TRBV14 and J usage is TRBJ2-7; TRBD2 might be the D (5 bases). Germline CDR1 is SGHDN and CDR2 is FVKESK. Trimming left V 3 bases short and J 2 bases short, with 14 bases between. CDR3 length equals 15 residues. The DNA of the CDR3 is TGTGCCAGCAGCCAGGGAGACCTAAGCGCCTACGAGCAGTACTTC. This sequence encodes CASSQGDLSAYEQYF.

The chain joins TRBV20-1 to TRBJ2-7; 8 positions match TRBD2. The trim removed 3 bases at V and 0 bases at J, leaving 10 bases unmatched. The CDR3 is 16 residues long. CDR1 and CDR2 from the germline V gene are DFQATT and SNEGSKA (reference sequence). The CDR3 DNA reads TGCAGTGCTAGTGCCAGCGGGGGAGCTTACTCCTACGAGCAGTACTTC. This sequence encodes CSASASGGAYSYEQYF.

The chain recombines TRBV7-3 with TRBJ2-7; 10 bases agree with TRBD1. Trimming cost V 3 bases and J 6 bases; bases outside gene matches: 2. The CDR3 has 13 amino acids. Germline lookup yields CDR1 SGHTA and CDR2 FQGTGA. The DNA for the CDR3 is TGTGCCAGCAGCTTGACAGGGGGCTTCGAGCAGTACTTC. The encoded protein is CASSLTGGFEQYF. Full variable domain (remainder filled in from reference TRBV7-3 and TRBJ2-7): GAGVSQTPSNKVTEKGKYVELRCDPISGHTALYWYRQSLGQGPEFLIYFQGTGAADDSGLPNDRFFAVRPEGSVSTLKIQRTERGDSAVYLCASSLTGGFEQYFGPGTRLTVT.

This sequence joins TRBV6-2 or TRBV6-3 and TRBJ2-7, with D perhaps given as TRBD1 or TRBD2 (5 bases each). Germline values: CDR1 MNHEY, CDR2 SVGEGT. V dropped 2 bases and J dropped 6 bases, with 8 bases sitting between them. The length of the CDR3 is 12 residues. The CDR3 loop is CASSYRDAEQYF. The CDR3 DNA follows: TGTGCCAGCAGTTACAGGGACGCCGAGCAGTACTTC.

The chain couples TRBV6-5 to TRBJ2-3; TRBD1 agrees at 8 bases. With 10 bases clipped from V and 3 bases from J, the junction kept 6 bases outside the gene matches. The CDR3 extends over 13 amino acids. Germline loops: CDR1 MNHEY, CDR2 SVGAGI. CDR3 region: CATETGATDTQYF. Written as DNA, the CDR3 is TGTGCCACTGAGACAGGGGCGACAGATACGCAGTATTTT.

This clone has just one count. The CDR3 DNA is TGCGCCAGCAGTGAGCCAGCGGGGGGTGTGGATACGCAGTATTTT. Protein product: CASSEPAGGVDTQYF. The V gene is TRBV10-1, the J gene TRBJ2-3; 9 bases line up with TRBD2. Germline assignment: CDR1 WNHNN and CDR2 SYGVQD (reference sequence). The V and J ends lost 2 bases and 6 bases, in that order; junction bases with no gene match: 6. This CDR3 region has 15 residues.

V is TRBV11-2 and J is TRBJ1-1, with unresolved D. V was trimmed by 6 bases and J by 0 bases, leaving 11 bases between them. In germline, CDR1 is SGHAT, CDR2 FQNNGV. CDR3 length: 14 amino acids. The CDR3: CASRLDGLNTEAFF. Written as DNA, the CDR3 is TGTGCCAGCAGGTTGGACGGATTGAACACTGAAGCTTTCTTT.

The chain recombines TRBV27 with TRBJ1-1, with D unresolved. The V end lost 5 bases, the J end lost 7 bases, and 14 bases lay between the germline ends. The CDR3 contains 13 residues. Germline V gives CDR1 MNHEY, CDR2 SMNVEV (reference sequence). The CDR3 bases are TGTGCCAGCAGTCCTCGTTTTCGACTTGAAGCTTTCTTT. Encoded protein: CASSPRFRLEAFF.

The rearrangement uses TRBV9 and TRBJ2-7, with 8 bases that match TRBD1. J was trimmed by 7 bases and V by 0 bases; bases with no gene match: 6. The CDR3 is 14 amino acids. The V gene's germline CDR1 is SGDLS and CDR2 YYNGEE. CDR3 bases: TGTGCCAGCAGCGTAGATAACAGGGGGAGTGAGCAGTACTTC. Encoded protein: CASSVDNRGSEQYF.

The rearrangement uses TRBV27 and TRBJ2-1; D is perhaps TRBD2 (5 bases). Germline V gene lookup returns CDR1 MNHEY and CDR2 SMNVEV (reference sequence). This CDR3 is 19 amino acids long. V lost 4 bases to trimming and J lost 8 bases, with 30 bases between them. The CDR3 bases are TGTGCCAGCAGTTCTCGGACGGTCCGCCCAAAGAACTCGAGGGATGAGCAGTTCTTC. Protein product: CASSSRTVRPKNSRDEQFF.

This chain joins TRBV19 and TRBJ2-7; D possibly corresponds to TRBD1 (5 bases). Deletions cut 1 base from V and 1 base from J, with 8 bases between. Germline CDR1 LNHDA, CDR2 SQIVND (reference sequence). This CDR3 spans 14 amino acids. This CDR3 reads CASSIGGLSYEQYF. CDR3 in DNA: TGTGCCAGTAGTATAGGGGGCCTGTCCTACGAGCAGTACTTC. The variable domain in full, completed from reference TRBV19 and TRBJ2-7, reads DGGITQSPKYLFRKEGQNVTLSCEQNLNHDAMYWYRQDPGQGLRLIYYSQIVNDFQKGDIAEGYSVSREKKESFPLTVTSAQKNPTAFYLCASSIGGLSYEQYFGPGTRLTVT.

This sequence joins TRBV7-2 and TRBJ1-2; tentatively, D is TRBD1 (5 bases). The germline V gene encodes CDR1 SGHTA and CDR2 FQGNSA. This CDR3 comprises 17 residues. Between the trimmed V and J ends, which lost 4 bases and 6 bases, there was a span of 24 bases. The DNA of the CDR3 is TGTGCCAGCAGCTCGGAAACGGTTCGGGGGTCTAGTCATGGCTACACCTTC. As protein: CASSSETVRGSSHGYTF. The complete variable domain, with remaining parts taken from reference TRBV7-2 and TRBJ1-2, reads GAGVSQSPSNKVTEKGKDVELRCDPISGHTALYWYRQSLGQGLEFLIYFQGNSAPDKSGLPSDRFSAERTGGSVSTLTIQRTQQEDSAVYLCASSSETVRGSSHGYTFGSGTRLTVV.

The chain combines TRBV30 with TRBJ2-7, with D possibly called TRBD1 or TRBD2 (6 bases each). The CDR3 length is 14 residues. The V end was cut by 5 bases, the J end by 4 bases, with 18 bases between. Per the germline V gene, CDR1 is GTSNPN and CDR2 is SVGIG (reference sequence). CDR3 loop: CAWGRQGRRYEQYF. Written as DNA, the CDR3 is TGTGCCTGGGGGAGGCAGGGGAGGAGATACGAGCAGTACTTC.

The gene calls are TRBV14 and TRBJ2-7, with D perhaps being TRBD1 or TRBD2 (5 bases each). This CDR3 has 16 amino acids. V was pared by 3 bases and J by 1 base, with 16 bases between. CDR1 and CDR2 from the germline V gene are SGHDN and FVKESK. In DNA, the CDR3 is TGTGCCAGCAGCCACCGCCGGGGCTCTGCTTCCTACGAGCAGTACTTC. This encodes CASSHRRGSASYEQYF.

This chain uses TRBV12-3 or TRBV12-4 with TRBJ1-1; possible D gene TRBD1, 5 bases. This CDR3 region has 13 residues. Trimming stripped 7 bases from V and 5 bases from J, with 14 bases between. CDR3 sequence (DNA): TGTGCCAGCACCTTTTGGCCAGGGACTGAAGCTTTCTTT. This encodes CASTFWPGTEAFF.

For the CDR3, the DNA is TGTGCCAGCAGCTTAGACGCTCTAACCTACGAGCAGTACTTC. Its translation: CASSLDALTYEQYF. The rearrangement uses TRBV7-9 and TRBJ2-7; D is undetermined. The V and J ends lost 1 base and 2 bases respectively, with 9 bases between them. The CDR3 runs 14 residues. The germline V gene has CDR1 SEHNR and CDR2 FQNEAQ (reference sequence).

The CDR3 protein is CATSSGGKITDTQYF. CDR3 coding DNA: TGTGCCACAAGTAGCGGGGGAAAAATCACAGATACGCAGTATTTT. The V and J genes are TRBV15 and TRBJ2-3; 9 positions match TRBD2. Germline assignment: CDR1 LNHNV and CDR2 YYDKDF (reference sequence). CDR3 size: 15 residues. Trimming cost V 9 bases and J 2 bases; bases outside gene matches: 9.

The chain carries TRBV19 and TRBJ1-4; D not resolved. This CDR3 is 14 amino acids long. Per the germline V gene, CDR1 is LNHDA and CDR2 is SQIVND (reference sequence). Deletions cut 5 bases from V and 3 bases from J, with 10 bases between. In DNA form, the CDR3 reads TGTGCCAGTAGTCGCGGGGATTCTAATGAAAAACTGTTTTTT. Its protein product is CASSRGDSNEKLFF.

This chain connects TRBV6-5 to TRBJ1-1; 7 nucleotides match TRBD1. Germline values: CDR1 MNHEY, CDR2 SVGAGI. This CDR3 spans 14 amino acids. V shed 2 bases and J 4 bases; nucleotides not matched to a gene: 4. The CDR3: CASSYEAGGTEAFF. CDR3 DNA sequence: TGTGCCAGCAGTTACGAGGCAGGGGGCACTGAAGCTTTCTTT.

The chain is built from TRBV6-2 or TRBV6-3 and TRBJ2-7; possibly TRBD1 for D (5 bases). The CDR3 runs to 14 residues. Germline V gives CDR1 MNHEY, CDR2 SVGEGT. The V and J ends lost 5 bases and 2 bases respectively, with 13 bases between them. Here the CDR3 reads CASSPMGRTYEQYF. CDR3 sequence (DNA): TGTGCCAGCAGTCCAATGGGGCGGACCTACGAGCAGTACTTC.

This clone was found a few times. This rearrangement joins TRBV2 to TRBJ1-3, with 10 bases that match TRBD1. In germline, CDR1 is SNHLY, CDR2 FYNNEI. With V trimmed by 4 bases and J by 4 bases, 4 bases remained unmatched. This CDR3 has 15 amino acids. Here the CDR3 reads CASSGQGAKGNTIYF. CDR3 bases: TGTGCCAGCAGTGGACAGGGGGCGAAAGGAAACACCATATATTTT. Filled out from reference TRBV2 and TRBJ1-3, the complete variable domain reads EPEVTQTPSHQVTQMGQEVILRCVPISNHLYFYWYRQILGQKVEFLVSFYNNEISEKSEIFDDQFSVERPDGSNFTLKIRSTKLEDSAMYFCASSGQGAKGNTIYFGEGSWLTVV.

The J gene is TRBJ1-5, the V gene TRBV3-1 (or the pseudogene TRBV3-2); TRBD1 might be the D (5 bases). This CDR3 has 16 amino acids. Deletions cut 3 bases from V and 6 bases from J, with 18 bases between. Germline CDR1 LGHDT, CDR2 YNNKEL (reference sequence). This CDR3 reads CASSQGTRPSGQPQHF. DNA for the CDR3: TGTGCCAGCAGCCAGGGGACGCGGCCCTCGGGTCAGCCCCAGCATTTT.

CDR3 sequence reads: CASSGQTLPPQHF. The CDR3, as DNA: TGTGCCAGCAGCGGACAGACCTTACCGCCCCAGCATTTT. The rearrangement uses TRBV12-3 or TRBV12-4 and TRBJ1-5; D possibly corresponds to TRBD1 (6 bases). V was cut by 6 bases and J by 9 bases, with 15 bases left in between. The CDR3 extends over 13 amino acids.

The chain's CDR3 is CASSSGRGRNSPLHF. For the CDR3, the DNA is TGTGCCAGCAGCTCGGGCAGGGGTAGGAATTCACCCCTCCACTTT. J is TRBJ1-6 and V is TRBV7-9; D is possibly TRBD1 (6 bases). Per germline, CDR1 SEHNR and CDR2 FQNEAQ (reference sequence). This CDR3 comprises 15 residues. V dropped 4 bases and J dropped 7 bases, with 14 bases sitting between them.

The chain uses TRBV6-2 or TRBV6-3 and TRBJ1-5, with unresolved D. Per the germline V gene, CDR1 is MNHEY and CDR2 is SVGEGT. V was shortened by 2 bases and J by 1 base, with 15 bases between the two germline ends. This CDR3 region has 17 residues. The DNA of the CDR3 is TGTGCCAGCAGTTACCAGGTAGGGAGTGGGAGCAATCAGCCCCAGCATTTT. The encoded protein is CASSYQVGSGSNQPQHF.